This TCR beta chain was documented in a study of Ad26.COV2.S vaccination and SARS-CoV-2 variants. Germline CDR1 SGHAT, CDR2 FQNNGV. Between the trimmed V and J ends, which lost 7 bases and 4 bases, there was a span of 13 bases. This CDR3 has 13 residues. Here immunoSEQ multiplex PCR was the method, and the copy in TCRdb shows in-frame clones only, minus some. Of some 390,000 clones in the sample, around 91% are singletons; the top ten hold under 2%. Noted treatment: over 15 received Ad26.COV2.S at low or high dose, single or two shots; about 5 received placebo; per-sample allocation not given. After the first vaccine or placebo injection, samples were drawn on day 63.

The sequence was obtained from a person aged 18 to 59 who received the Ad26.COV2.S COVID-19 vaccine or a placebo. The source was peripheral blood, collected in a trial of Ad26.COV2.S vaccine versus placebo. This sequence joins TRBV11-2 and TRBJ2-5; the D gene is possibly TRBD2 (5 bases). The CDR3 is CASTRDRLETQYF. Here the CDR3 DNA reads TGTGCCAGCACCCGGGATCGATTAGAGACCCAGTACTTC.